This TCR beta chain was retrieved from a study of CD8+CD57+ T cells in acquired aplastic anemia. Study-level background: Sorting CD4+ and CD8+ cells gave DNA averaging 3.2 ug. Healthy CD8+ samples averaged around 10 million reads. Study-wide findings and caveats: Levels of CD8+ Simpson's diversity were not significantly distinct in patients versus controls. Common to patients and controls were around 30 CD8+ CDR3 sequences.

Genomic DNA templated the TCR beta VDJ and CDR3 profiling. TCRdb re-called the reads through MiXCR, storing one row per CDR3 protein. This table has just over 400,000 distinct CDR3 sequences, approximately 70% appearing once. For this clonotype: Antigen: not known. Germline and junction disagree at one end, which may indicate a read error.

The CDR3 consists of 14 residues. The germline gives CDR1 SGHRS, CDR2 YFSETQ. The origin of this receptor is a human donor in good health, serving as a control. V is TRBV5-1 and J is TRBJ2-3; D not certain. The material sequenced was sorted CD4+, CD8+, or CD8+CD57+ T cells (not recorded which) from PBMCs. The CDR3 nucleotides read TGTGCCAGCAGCTTTCTCACGACGACCGATACGCAGTATTTT. Its protein is CASSFLTTTDTQYF.